Presented here are 4 T cell receptor beta chains from one specimen sequenced in a study of T cells after yellow fever vaccination. TCRdb fed the 5' RACE reads into MiXCR, producing one record per CDR3 protein. The top ten clones hold more than 12% of a sample with just under 600,000 distinct CDR3 sequences, 13% of them seen once. Sample: PBMCs, taken on the day of the yellow fever booster vaccination. Every receptor here comes from a man aged 25 to 40 who received the YFV17D yellow fever vaccine.

This chain links TRBV18 with TRBJ2-2, with a tentative D call TRBD2 (5 bases). Per the germline V gene, CDR1 is KGHSH and CDR2 is LQKENI. The CDR3 runs 17 residues. Deletions cut 2 bases from V and 2 bases from J, with 15 bases between. CDR3 loop: CASSPTASTYNTGELFF. The CDR3 DNA is TGTGCCAGCTCACCAACCGCTAGCACATACAACACCGGGGAGCTGTTTTTT.

The rearrangement uses TRBV13 and TRBJ2-3; D perhaps matches TRBD2 (6 bases). This CDR3 is built from 16 residues. The germline V gene encodes CDR1 PRHDT and CDR2 FYEKMQ (reference sequence). V was pared by 0 bases and J by 0 bases, with 10 bases between. CDR3: CASSLGRGTSTDTQYF. CDR3 DNA: TGTGCCAGCAGCTTAGGCCGCGGGACTAGCACAGATACGCAGTATTTT.

This chain uses TRBV3-1 with TRBJ2-7, with TRBD2 matching over 7 bases. The CDR3 is 15 amino acids. The ends lost 4 bases at V and 6 bases at J; junction bases unmatched: 12. The germline V gene encodes CDR1 LGHDT and CDR2 YNNKEL (reference sequence). The CDR3 region has the DNA TGTGCCAGCAGCCTTCGGACTAGGAGCTTCGGCGAGCAGTACTTC. Its protein product is CASSLRTRSFGEQYF.

The V and J genes are TRBV6-5 and TRBJ2-3; tentatively, D is TRBD2 (6 bases). This CDR3 has 14 residues. V was trimmed by 4 bases and J by 2 bases, leaving 10 bases between them. Germline CDR1 is MNHEY and CDR2 is SVGAGI. CDR3 loop: CASSSIADTDTQYF. As DNA, the CDR3 is TGTGCCAGCAGTTCCATAGCGGACACAGATACGCAGTATTTT.